One and the same sample provided the 6 T cell receptor beta chains below, sequenced in a study of OX40 agonist ivuxolimab in advanced cancers. This table comes from immunoSEQ multiplex PCR, and its TCRdb copy is limited to in-frame clones, with some not included. This sample has fewer than 90,000 clones, with about 89% found just once. This material consisted of CD4+ or CD8+ T cells sorted from blood, taken in a trial of the OX40 agonist ivuxolimab. The origin of the receptors is an adult with an advanced solid tumor such as melanoma, head and neck, liver or kidney cancer.

CDR3 nucleotides: TGTGCCAGCAGCTTAATTGGGGACTACTACAATGAGCAGTTCTTC. As protein: CASSLIGDYYNEQFF. The J gene is TRBJ2-1, the V gene TRBV11-2; 7 nucleotides line up with TRBD2. V shed 2 bases and J 3 bases; nucleotides not matched to a gene: 4. Germline V gene data show CDR1 as SGHAT and CDR2 as FQNNGV. CDR3 size: 15 residues. The complete variable domain, with remaining parts taken from reference TRBV11-2 and TRBJ2-1, reads EAGVAQSPRYKIIEKRQSVAFWCNPISGHATLYWYQQILGQGPKLLIQFQNNGVVDDSQLPKDRFSAERLKGVDSTLKIQPAKLEDSAVYLCASSLIGDYYNEQFFGPGTRLTVL.

This clone was counted between two and nine times. This chain connects TRBV7-2 to TRBJ2-1, with D unresolved. Between the trimmed V and J ends, which lost 3 bases and 6 bases, there was a span of 12 bases. CDR1 and CDR2 from the germline V gene are SGHTA and FQGNSA. This CDR3 contains 14 residues. The CDR3 protein is CASSFQRTPNEQFF. In nucleotides, the CDR3 is TGTGCCAGCAGCTTTCAGAGGACGCCCAATGAGCAGTTCTTC.

This chain links TRBV6-5 with TRBJ1-2, with TRBD1 as a possible D gene (6 bases). The V gene's germline CDR1 is MNHEY and CDR2 SVGAGI. The CDR3 totals 13 residues. Trimming removed 6 bases at V and 4 bases at J, with 12 bases between. CDR3 residues: CASRSTGSYGYTF. CDR3 DNA sequence: TGTGCCAGCAGATCAACAGGGAGCTATGGCTACACCTTC.

The V and J genes are TRBV18 and TRBJ2-1; TRBD2 agrees at 10 bases. Germline CDR1 KGHSH, CDR2 LQKENI. J lost 0 bases, V lost 2 bases, and 4 bases had no gene match. The CDR3 loop spans 17 amino acids. CDR3 sequence (DNA): TGTGCCAGCTCACCAAGGACTAGCGGAAGCTCCTACAATGAGCAGTTCTTC. Translating it yields CASSPRTSGSSYNEQFF.

The gene calls are TRBV11-2 and TRBJ2-2; the D is unclear. Germline assignment: CDR1 SGHAT and CDR2 FQNNGV. This CDR3 comprises 13 residues. Trimming cost V 5 bases and J 10 bases, with 14 bases left between them. CDR3 region: CASSQRQITELFF. The CDR3, as DNA: TGTGCCAGCAGCCAGAGGCAGATAACGGAGCTGTTTTTT.

The CDR3 spells CASSLPPDTYNSPLHF. In DNA form, the CDR3 reads TGTGCCAGCAGTCTCCCCCCCGATACCTATAATTCACCCCTCCACTTT. The chain has TRBV28 and TRBJ1-6; D is unclear. The V and J ends lost 5 bases and 2 bases respectively, with 13 bases between them. The length of the CDR3 is 16 residues. CDR1 and CDR2 from the germline V gene are MDHEN and SYDVKM.